This T cell receptor (beta chain) originates from a study of shared clonotypes between healthy human individuals (dated by TCRdb to 2019 to 2021). About the investigation overall: A couple of women and a few men aged 18 to 49 years were included in the cohort. For each donor, CD4 naive and CD4 memory were each run on three plates, CD8 naive on two plates, and CD8 memory on one plate. Blood TCR repertoires of five healthy adults were deeply sequenced to estimate repertoire size and the extent of clonotype sharing between individuals. To increase sequencing depth and limit assay-specific biases, different laboratories used diverse techniques to prepare libraries and sequence TCR repertoires. Leukapheresis yielded between about 0.94 and 9 billion PBMCs per donor. What the research found in general, with its limitations: Because the study included only a small number of donors, the genetic and exposure-history diversity represented was limited. Pairwise subsampling led to the expectation that sequencing depth would affect the degree of clonotype sharing among donors. Higher generation probabilities were observed for clonotypes shared by all four sorted-subset donors than for non-shared clonotypes. Even with the large sequencing depth, rarefaction of the sorted-subset datasets indicated that sequencing was incomplete. Sharing across four donors was observed for about 5% of naive CD4, 3% to 3.5% of naive CD8, 2% to 2.5% of memory CD4, and about 0.39% of memory CD8 clonotypes. Naive subsets generally had larger estimated clonotype richness than memory subsets. Only blood was sampled, and tissue TCR repertoires likely differ from those in blood.

Looking up the germline V gene yields CDR1 SGHAT and CDR2 FQNNGV. V drops 1 base and J drops 6 bases, leaving 7 bases in between. Spanning cysteine to phenylalanine, the CDR3 consists of 12 amino acids. Only the CDR3 region is kept as DNA, spanning 36 bases read in frame from base 1. Using the deep immunoSEQ assay, multiplex PCR amplified TCR CDR3 regions from genomic DNA. Extracted genomic DNA from each cell subset was distributed evenly across all wells of several immunoSEQ 96-well plates, and each plate was treated as a replicate. Each replicate PCR for sorted subsets received roughly 0.2 ug genomic DNA, equal to 30,000 or so T cell genomes. The purified libraries were quantified using a Qubit 3.0 fluorometer, sized with a Bioanalyzer 2100, and then quantified again using the KAPA Library Quantification kit. Every immunoSEQ 96-well plate was sequenced on a separate single-read 150-cycle Illumina NextSeq 550 flow cell. In the source study's methods: The immunoSEQ output contained only junctional sequences without quality scores, so filtering could not match that applied to full-length reads. To assign V/J genes and CDR3, sequences were annotated using PyIR, a Python wrapper for IgBLAST v1.9, with IMGT germline references. Any read was removed if the V/J assignment was weak (E-value above 1e-6), the CDR3 was missing, or the read contained stop codons, out-of-frame junctions, or ambiguous translated residues. V3J clonotypes were defined as sequences sharing the same inferred V gene, J gene, and CDR3 amino acid sequence. The percentage overlap between two repertoires was calculated by dividing the number of shared unique clonotypes by the size of the smaller repertoire. Richness of each repertoire was evaluated using RTK rarefaction, the Chao1 estimator, and Recon v2.1 estimates of unobserved clonotypes. OLGA was used to compute generation probabilities for all TCRbeta clonotypes that the gDNA method yielded from four donors. Not all clones reach the TCRdb copy of this immuneACCESS table, which keeps in-frame sequences only. Checked studies attribute under half of the gap to unresolved V genes and leave the rest unexplained. The V and J calls and the clone size are those of that table, but D and trimming were determined from the DNA. The sample profile shows 1.5 million to 2.5 million clones; about 95% of them were found once. The top ten constitute 1% to 1.5% of the sample.

CD8 naive samples were obtained by positive selection for CCR7 among CD45RO-negative cells, yielding a CD45RA+CCR7+ population from which TemRA cells were excluded. The donors were healthy, HIV-negative adults who had no recently reported acute infections or vaccinations. Only Caucasian adults living in Nashville, Tennessee, USA were represented among the donors. After blood collection by leukapheresis, PBMCs were isolated using Ficoll-Histopaque density gradient centrifugation and then cryopreserved in the vapor phase of liquid nitrogen. Purity and quantity of every magnetically sorted T cell population were checked by analytical flow cytometry. From each sorted fraction, genomic DNA was isolated and quantified by UV absorbance on a Nanodrop 2000c. For this clone: Its antigen has not been determined. Per-nucleotide qualities are absent, and no much larger clonotype sits a single base away.

Sequences were obtained from naive CD8+ T cells sorted from blood. The cell subset or site label here, explained by the study, means: CD45RA+CCR7+. The receptor comes from a man younger than 30 in good health. Here the chain combines TRBV11-2 and TRBJ2-7; the D gene is unclear. The DNA sequence is as follows: TGTGCCAGCAGCTTAGCGACGTTCGAGCAGTACTTC. Its translation is CASSLATFEQYF.